This TCR beta chain was identified during a study of T cell therapy after organ transplantation. Whole-study context: T cells were expanded about 14 days with 30 CMV class I/II epitopes. Long-term post-therapy samples: blood collected 20 to 29 weeks after completing therapy.

Only in-frame clones appear in the TCRdb table, and some are missing; sequencing was by immunoSEQ multiplex PCR. The sample lists 15,000 to 20,000 clones; around 86% were seen once. Time point meaning: 20-29 weeks after completion of therapy. The germline V and J ends were trimmed by 0 bases and 6 bases, with 8 bases remaining between them. Germline V lookup: CDR1 SGHNT, CDR2 YYREEE (reference sequence). CDR3 size: 13 residues. On this clone itself: Antigen specificity is unknown.

The chain is built from TRBV5-4 and TRBJ2-3, with D possibly being TRBD2 (5 bases). The sequence derives from a human patient who had received a solid organ transplant and had CMV disease. Some T cells may have come from the graft donor. The sequenced sample was CD8+ T cells from blood, obtained after autologous CMV-specific T cell therapy. CDR3 DNA: TGTGCCAGCAGCTTGGACGGGATGGATACGCAGTATTTT. Translated: CASSLDGMDTQYF.